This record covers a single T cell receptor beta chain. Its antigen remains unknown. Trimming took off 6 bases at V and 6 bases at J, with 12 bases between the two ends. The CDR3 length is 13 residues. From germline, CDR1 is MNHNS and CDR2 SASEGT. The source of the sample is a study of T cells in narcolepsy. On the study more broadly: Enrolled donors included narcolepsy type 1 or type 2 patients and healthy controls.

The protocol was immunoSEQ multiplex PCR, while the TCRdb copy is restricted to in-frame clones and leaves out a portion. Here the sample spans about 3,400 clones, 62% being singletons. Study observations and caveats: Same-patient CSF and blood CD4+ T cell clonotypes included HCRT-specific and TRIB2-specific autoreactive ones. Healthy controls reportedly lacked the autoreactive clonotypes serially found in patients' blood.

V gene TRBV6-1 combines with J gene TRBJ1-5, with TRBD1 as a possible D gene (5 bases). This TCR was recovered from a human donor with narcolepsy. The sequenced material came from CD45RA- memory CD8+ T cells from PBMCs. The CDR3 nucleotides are TGTGCCAGCAGAGGGGCCCTGATTCAGCCCCAGCATTTT. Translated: CASRGALIQPQHF.